A single sample is the source of the 9 T cell receptor beta chains below, sequenced in a study of blood T cell repertoires in COVID-19. Here immunoSEQ multiplex PCR was the method, and the copy in TCRdb shows in-frame clones only, minus some. This sample yields tens of thousands of clones, of which around nine tenths are seen a single time; roughly 8.4% belongs to the top ten. The sample consisted of peripheral blood. These receptors were obtained from a man aged 60 to 75 with active COVID-19.

This CDR3 reads CASSVAGRSAYGYTF. The CDR3 DNA is TGTGCCAGCAGCGTAGCAGGGCGGAGCGCCTATGGCTACACCTTC. The V call is TRBV9, the J call TRBJ1-2; possibly TRBD1 for D (5 bases). The CDR3 is made up of 15 amino acids. The ends were cut back, 0 bases at V and 4 bases at J, with 13 bases in the middle. In germline, CDR1 is SGDLS, CDR2 YYNGEE.

The chain carries TRBV19 and TRBJ1-2; possible D gene TRBD1, 5 bases. Germline V gene lookup returns CDR1 LNHDA and CDR2 SQIVND (reference sequence). With 8 bases removed from V and 4 bases from J, the gap between germline ends came to 14 bases. The CDR3 loop spans 13 amino acids. The CDR3 reads CASGRQNSYGYTF. The CDR3 DNA sequence: TGTGCCAGTGGTCGACAGAACTCCTATGGCTACACCTTC.

The V call is TRBV9, the J call TRBJ2-1; weak D call: TRBD2 (6 bases). CDR3 size: 15 residues. V lost 4 bases, J lost 2 bases, and 13 bases lay in between. Per the germline V gene, CDR1 is SGDLS and CDR2 is YYNGEE. CDR3 sequence: CASSPGGRAYNEQFF. DNA of the CDR3: TGTGCCAGCAGCCCCGGGGGTAGGGCCTACAATGAGCAGTTCTTC.

The V gene is TRBV5-1, the J gene TRBJ1-2; the D gene is possibly TRBD1 (5 bases). CDR3 size: 13 residues. The germline V and J ends were trimmed by 0 bases and 8 bases, with 11 bases remaining between them. Germline lookup yields CDR1 SGHRS and CDR2 YFSETQ. CDR3 region: CASSLVAGRGYTF. CDR3 coding DNA: TGCGCCAGCAGCTTGGTGGCAGGGCGAGGCTACACCTTC.

The chain recombines TRBV18 with TRBJ1-4, with D possibly being TRBD1 (5 bases). The CDR3 extends over 17 amino acids. Germline CDR1 KGHSH, CDR2 LQKENI. V lost 2 bases and J 2 bases, leaving 15 bases between the germline ends. DNA for the CDR3: TGTGCCAGCTCACCAAGGGTCCAGGGTCGGACTAATGAAAAACTGTTTTTT. The encoded protein is CASSPRVQGRTNEKLFF. Full variable domain (outside the CDR3, taken from reference TRBV18 and TRBJ1-4): NAGVMQNPRHLVRRRGQEARLRCSPMKGHSHVYWYRQLPEEGLKFMVYLQKENIIDESGMPKERFSAEFPKEGPSILRIQQVVRGDSAAYFCASSPRVQGRTNEKLFFGSGTQLSVL.

The chain joins TRBV20-1 to TRBJ2-7; tentatively, D is TRBD1 (5 bases). This CDR3 has 14 residues. V shed 3 bases and J shed 2 bases, with 14 bases lying between them. Germline-derived CDR1 and CDR2 are DFQATT and SNEGSKA (reference sequence). CDR3 nucleotides: TGCAGTGCTAGTGTCCCCGACAGAGCCTACGAGCAGTACTTC. Its translation is CSASVPDRAYEQYF.

On this clone itself: In the same sample, other DNA sequences code for this CDR3. The CDR3 region is CASSLTGTEAFF. In DNA, the CDR3 is TGTGCCAGCAGCTTGACTGGCACTGAAGCTTTCTTT. The genes are TRBV11-2 and TRBJ1-1; D call uncertain. Looked up from germline, CDR1 is SGHAT and CDR2 is FQNNGV. The V end was cut by 3 bases, the J end by 4 bases, with 6 bases between. The CDR3 loop spans 12 amino acids.

The chain combines TRBV12-3 or TRBV12-4 with TRBJ2-7, with 7 nucleotides matching TRBD1. V was clipped by 11 bases and J by 3 bases; unmatched bases: 10. This CDR3 is built from 13 residues. As DNA, the CDR3 is TGTGCCGTAAGAGGGGGCGGGCGCTACGAGCAGTACTTC. As protein: CAVRGGGRYEQYF.

The CDR3 loop reads CASSITENTGGNAEAFF. DNA for the CDR3: TGTGCCAGTAGTATAACGGAGAATACAGGGGGCAACGCTGAAGCTTTCTTT. This chain joins TRBV19 and TRBJ1-1; TRBD1 matches 9 bases. Trimming cost V 2 bases and J 6 bases; bases outside gene matches: 13. This CDR3 spans 17 amino acids. Per germline, CDR1 LNHDA and CDR2 SQIVND (reference sequence).